The rows below give T cell receptor beta chains drawn from one sample of a study of T cells after yellow fever vaccination. In TCRdb, the 5' RACE reads were re-called with MiXCR into one record per CDR3 protein. The sample has hundreds of thousands of distinct CDR3 sequences, under 15% seen once. This material consisted of CD4+ T cells sorted from PBMCs, taken 15 days after the yellow fever booster vaccination. The origin of the receptors is a man aged 18 to 35 who received the YFV17D yellow fever vaccine. Each CDR3 is given with its conserved first and last residue. A D gene is named only where the DNA matches it firmly. Rows give clone size only sometimes, using once, few, many, or a class for an expanded clone.

j_gene	d_gene	abundance	v_gene	CDR3nt	CDR3aa
TRBJ1-2	-	many	TRBV4-1	TGCGCCAGCAGCCAAGCGCTTTTGTGGCACCGGGATTATGGCTACACCTTC	CASSQALLWHRDYGYTF
TRBJ2-3	-	few	TRBV5-1	TGCGCCAGCAGTAAGGGCGCGGAGGGGTCAGATACGCAGTATTTT	CASSKGAEGSDTQYF
TRBJ1-3	-	-	TRBV30	TGTGCCTGGAGTTCTGGAAACTTGGGGAACACCATATATTTT	CAWSSGNLGNTIYF
TRBJ2-1	TRBD2	few	TRBV14	TGTGCCAGCAGGGCCAGCGGGGGTTTCTACAATGAGCAGTTCTTC	CASRASGGFYNEQFF
TRBJ2-5	TRBD2	few	TRBV2	TGTGCCAGCAGTGAAGCGCCAGGCGGGGGAAAGACCCAGTACTTC	CASSEAPGGGKTQYF
TRBJ2-3	-	few	TRBV6-5	TGTGCCAGCAGTTATATTGGGGCCCCAAGTTATGAGCAAGTACCTAACACAGATACGCAGTATTTT	CASSYIGAPSYEQVPNTDTQYF
TRBJ1-2	-	-	TRBV12-5	TGTGCTAGTGGTTTGTTGGGGACCACTGTCTATGGCTACACCTTC	CASGLLGTTVYGYTF
TRBJ2-3	-	-	TRBV10-1	TGCGCCAGCAGTGAATTTCGTGCGTTGCCCCCACAGTATTTT	CASSEFRALPPQYF
TRBJ2-5	-	many	TRBV4-3	TGCGCCAGCAGCCACACCGACAAGAAGGAGACCCAGTACTTC	CASSHTDKKETQYF
TRBJ2-7	-	-	TRBV7-3	TGTGCCAGCAGCTTAGGGTCAGGGATCTACGAGCAGTACTTC	CASSLGSGIYEQYF